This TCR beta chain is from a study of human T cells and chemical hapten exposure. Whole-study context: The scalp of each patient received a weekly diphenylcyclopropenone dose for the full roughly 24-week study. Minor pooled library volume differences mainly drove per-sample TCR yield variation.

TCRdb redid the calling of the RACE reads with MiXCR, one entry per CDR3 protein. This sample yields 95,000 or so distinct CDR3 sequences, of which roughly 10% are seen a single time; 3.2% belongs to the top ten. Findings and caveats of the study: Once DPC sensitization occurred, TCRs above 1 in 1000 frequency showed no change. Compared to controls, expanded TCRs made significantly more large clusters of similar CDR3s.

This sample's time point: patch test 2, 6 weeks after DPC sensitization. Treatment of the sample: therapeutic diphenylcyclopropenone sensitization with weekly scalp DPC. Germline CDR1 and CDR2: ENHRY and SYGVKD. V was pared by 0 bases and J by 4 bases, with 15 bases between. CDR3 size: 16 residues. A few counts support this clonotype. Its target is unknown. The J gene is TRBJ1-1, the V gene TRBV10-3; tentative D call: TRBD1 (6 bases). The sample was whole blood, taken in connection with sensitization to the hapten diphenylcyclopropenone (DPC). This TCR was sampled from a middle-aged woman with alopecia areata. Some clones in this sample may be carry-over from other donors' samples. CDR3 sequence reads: CAISESPGARGTEAFF. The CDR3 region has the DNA TGTGCCATCAGTGAGTCACCGGGGGCGCGTGGCACTGAAGCTTTCTTT.